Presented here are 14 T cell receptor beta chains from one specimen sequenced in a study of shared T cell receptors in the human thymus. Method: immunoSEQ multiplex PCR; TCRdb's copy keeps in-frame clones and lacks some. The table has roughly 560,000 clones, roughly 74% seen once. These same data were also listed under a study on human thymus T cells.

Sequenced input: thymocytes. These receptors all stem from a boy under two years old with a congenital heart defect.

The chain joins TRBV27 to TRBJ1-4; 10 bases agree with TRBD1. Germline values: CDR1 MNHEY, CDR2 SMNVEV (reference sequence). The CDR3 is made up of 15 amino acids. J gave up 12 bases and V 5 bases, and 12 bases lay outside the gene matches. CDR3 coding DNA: TGTGCCAGCAGTCCGGGACAGGGGACACGATCGGAACTGTTTTTT. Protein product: CASSPGQGTRSELFF.

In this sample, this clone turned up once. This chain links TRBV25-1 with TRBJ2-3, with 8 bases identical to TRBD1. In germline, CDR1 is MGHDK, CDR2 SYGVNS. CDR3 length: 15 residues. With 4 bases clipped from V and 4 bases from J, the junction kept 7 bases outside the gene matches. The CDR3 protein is CASSALTGVADTQYF. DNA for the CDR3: TGTGCCAGCAGTGCCCTGACAGGGGTGGCAGATACGCAGTATTTT.

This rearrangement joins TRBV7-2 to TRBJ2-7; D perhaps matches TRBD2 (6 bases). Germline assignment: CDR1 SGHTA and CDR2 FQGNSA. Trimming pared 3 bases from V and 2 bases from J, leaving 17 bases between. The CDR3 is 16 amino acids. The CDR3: CASSFQEREDPYEQYF. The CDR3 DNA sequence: TGTGCCAGCAGCTTTCAAGAGAGGGAGGACCCCTACGAGCAGTACTTC.

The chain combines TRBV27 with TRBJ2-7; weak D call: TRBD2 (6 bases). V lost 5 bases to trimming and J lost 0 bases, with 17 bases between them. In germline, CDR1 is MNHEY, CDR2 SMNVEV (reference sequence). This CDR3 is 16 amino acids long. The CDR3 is CASSPLGGRHSYEQYF. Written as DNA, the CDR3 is TGTGCCAGCAGTCCCCTCGGGGGAAGACACTCCTACGAGCAGTACTTC.

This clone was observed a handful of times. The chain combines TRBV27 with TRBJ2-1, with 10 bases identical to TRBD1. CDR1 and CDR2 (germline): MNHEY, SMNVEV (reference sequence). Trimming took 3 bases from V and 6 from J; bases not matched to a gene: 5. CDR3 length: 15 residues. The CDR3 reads CASSLRGQGTNEQFF. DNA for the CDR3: TGTGCCAGCAGTTTGCGGGGACAGGGGACCAATGAGCAGTTCTTC.

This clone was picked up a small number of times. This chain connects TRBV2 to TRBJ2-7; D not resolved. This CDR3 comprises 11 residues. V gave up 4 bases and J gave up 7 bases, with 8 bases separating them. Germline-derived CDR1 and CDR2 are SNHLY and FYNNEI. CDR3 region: CASSVHEEQYF. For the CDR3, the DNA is TGTGCCAGCAGTGTACACGAAGAGCAGTACTTC.

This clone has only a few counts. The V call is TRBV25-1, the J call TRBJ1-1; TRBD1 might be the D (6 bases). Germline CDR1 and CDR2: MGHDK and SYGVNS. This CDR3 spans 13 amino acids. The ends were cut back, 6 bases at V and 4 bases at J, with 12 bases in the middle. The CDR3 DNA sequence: TGTGCCAGCAGGGCCGGACAGTCCACTGAAGCTTTCTTT. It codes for CASRAGQSTEAFF.

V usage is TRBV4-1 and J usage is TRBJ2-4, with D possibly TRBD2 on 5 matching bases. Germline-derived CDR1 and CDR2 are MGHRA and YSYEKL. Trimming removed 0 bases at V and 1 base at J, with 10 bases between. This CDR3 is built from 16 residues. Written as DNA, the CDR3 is TGCGCCAGCAGCCAAGAAATCAGGAGGGCCAAAAACATTCAGTACTTC. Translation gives CASSQEIRRAKNIQYF.

For the CDR3, the DNA is TGTGCCAGCAGAGCGGCGTACAATGAGCAGTTCTTC. Translating gives CASRAAYNEQFF. This rearrangement joins TRBV27 to TRBJ2-1; TRBD2 might be the D (5 bases). The V and J ends lost 6 bases and 4 bases respectively, with 7 bases between them. CDR1 is MNHEY, CDR2 SMNVEV, per germline (reference sequence). This CDR3 comprises 12 residues.

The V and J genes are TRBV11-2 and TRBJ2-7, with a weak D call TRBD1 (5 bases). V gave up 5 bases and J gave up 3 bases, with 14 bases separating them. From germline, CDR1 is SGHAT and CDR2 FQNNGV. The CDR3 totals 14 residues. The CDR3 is CASSLGKGNYEQYF. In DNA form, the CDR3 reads TGTGCCAGCAGCCTTGGGAAGGGGAACTACGAGCAGTACTTC.

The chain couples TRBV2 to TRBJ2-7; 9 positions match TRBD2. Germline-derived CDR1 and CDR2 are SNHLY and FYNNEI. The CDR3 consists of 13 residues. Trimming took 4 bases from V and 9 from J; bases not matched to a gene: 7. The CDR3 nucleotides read TGTGCCAGCAGTGGACGGACTAGCGCATGGCAGTACTTC. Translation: CASSGRTSAWQYF.

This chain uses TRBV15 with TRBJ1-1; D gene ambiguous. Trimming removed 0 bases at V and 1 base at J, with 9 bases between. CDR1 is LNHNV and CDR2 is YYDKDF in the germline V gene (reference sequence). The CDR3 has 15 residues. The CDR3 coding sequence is TGTGCCACCAGCAGAGATCGAACGGGGAACACTGAAGCTTTCTTT. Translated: CATSRDRTGNTEAFF.

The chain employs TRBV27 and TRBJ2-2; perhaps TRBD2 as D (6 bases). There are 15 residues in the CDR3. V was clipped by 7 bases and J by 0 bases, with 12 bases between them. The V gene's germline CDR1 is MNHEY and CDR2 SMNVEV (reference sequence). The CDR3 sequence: CASTPGLPNTGELFF. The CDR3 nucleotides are TGTGCCAGCACGCCGGGACTTCCGAACACCGGGGAGCTGTTTTTT.

The CDR3 DNA sequence: TGTGCCAGTAGTATTGGGGGCCGGGTCAACGAGCAGTACTTC. Translated: CASSIGGRVNEQYF. The rearrangement links TRBV19 to TRBJ2-7; possible D gene TRBD1, 6 bases. The CDR3 is made up of 14 amino acids. V was cut by 3 bases and J by 5 bases, with 14 bases left in between. Germline V gives CDR1 LNHDA, CDR2 SQIVND (reference sequence).